This entry lists 13 T cell receptor beta chains sequenced from one sample in a study of shared clonotypes between healthy human individuals. Sequencing used immunoSEQ multiplex PCR; TCRdb keeps in-frame clones, though not all of them. Of about 470,000 clones listed, roughly three quarters are singletons. Sequencing was performed on PBMCs. Source of these receptors: a woman aged 35 to 49 in good health. Some clones in this sample may be carry-over from other donors' samples.

At least ten counts were recorded for this clone. The sample holds other DNA sequences that translate to the same CDR3. The J gene is TRBJ2-5, the V gene TRBV30; perhaps TRBD2 as D (5 bases). The CDR3 is made up of 13 amino acids. V dropped 3 bases and J dropped 3 bases, with 11 bases sitting between them. Germline lookup yields CDR1 GTSNPN and CDR2 SVGIG (reference sequence). DNA of the CDR3: TGTGCCTGGAGCCCTGGGAGCGAAGAGACCCAGTACTTC. This encodes CAWSPGSEETQYF.

A note on this clone: The sample holds other DNA sequences that translate to the same CDR3. The chain links TRBV6-6 to TRBJ2-1; D is undetermined. Trimming cost V 4 bases and J 2 bases, with 6 bases left between them. This CDR3 contains 13 residues. Germline lookup yields CDR1 MNHNY and CDR2 SVGAGI (reference sequence). CDR3 nucleotide sequence: TGTGCCAGCAGTTCAGGAGCCTACAATGAGCAGTTCTTC. It encodes CASSSGAYNEQFF.

This chain connects TRBV5-1 to TRBJ2-3; D gene ambiguous. The germline gives CDR1 SGHRS, CDR2 YFSETQ. Trimming removed 5 bases from V and 0 bases from J, with 10 bases in between. The CDR3 runs to 14 residues. DNA of the CDR3: TGCGCCAGCAGGGACGGCTATAGCACAGATACGCAGTATTTT. The encoded protein is CASRDGYSTDTQYF.

The chain couples TRBV19 to TRBJ1-1; D is unresolved. CDR1 and CDR2 (germline): LNHDA, SQIVND (reference sequence). The CDR3 loop spans 15 amino acids. Trimming left V 3 bases short and J 0 bases short, with 11 bases between. The CDR3 sequence: CASSINSLMNTEAFF. The CDR3 DNA sequence: TGTGCCAGTAGTATTAACAGCCTCATGAACACTGAAGCTTTCTTT.

V gene TRBV30 combines with J gene TRBJ1-1; D is unclear. Germline-derived CDR1 and CDR2 are GTSNPN and SVGIG (reference sequence). The CDR3 extends over 13 amino acids. Trimming cost V 3 bases and J 1 base, with 9 bases left between them. CDR3 in DNA: TGTGCCTGGAGGGTTTTCCAGAACACTGAAGCTTTCTTT. As protein: CAWRVFQNTEAFF.

This chain uses TRBV7-9 with TRBJ2-1; D remains unclear. V shed 1 base and J shed 7 bases, with 5 bases lying between them. Looked up from germline, CDR1 is SEHNR and CDR2 is FQNEAQ (reference sequence). The CDR3 contains 12 residues. The CDR3 DNA reads TGTGCCAGCAGCTTAGTGGGAAATGAGCAGTTCTTC. Translating gives CASSLVGNEQFF.

The rearrangement uses TRBV7-9 and TRBJ2-7, with D perhaps matching TRBD2 (5 bases). The CDR3 runs to 13 residues. From germline, CDR1 is SEHNR and CDR2 FQNEAQ (reference sequence). V shed 4 bases and J shed 5 bases, with 12 bases lying between them. The CDR3 region has the DNA TGTGCCAGCAGCTCGGGATCTTGGGACGAGCAGTACTTC. It codes for CASSSGSWDEQYF.

The chain employs TRBV9 and TRBJ2-1, with 7 bases aligning to TRBD2. J gave up 4 bases and V 3 bases, and 7 bases lay outside the gene matches. Germline CDR1 is SGDLS and CDR2 is YYNGEE. The CDR3 is 15 amino acids. CDR3 sequence reads: CASSATSSQYNEQFF. The CDR3, as DNA: TGTGCCAGCAGCGCGACTAGCAGTCAATACAATGAGCAGTTCTTC.

The chain carries TRBV7-2 and TRBJ2-7, with a possible D match to TRBD2 (6 bases). V was pared by 5 bases and J by 1 base, with 12 bases between. From germline, CDR1 is SGHTA and CDR2 FQGNSA. This CDR3 region has 14 residues. CDR3 sequence (DNA): TGTGCCAGCAGCGGTGGGCGGGGATCCTACGAGCAGTACTTC. This codes for CASSGGRGSYEQYF.

This clone occurred once. This rearrangement joins TRBV7-8 to TRBJ1-5; no firm D call. Trimming stripped 5 bases from V and 7 bases from J, with 9 bases between. The CDR3 runs to 12 residues. Germline CDR1 SGHVS, CDR2 FQNEAQ. CDR3 coding DNA: TGTGCCAGCAGCAAGGGTTTGCAGCCCCAGCATTTT. Protein sequence: CASSKGLQPQHF.

This clone has only one observation. The V call is TRBV5-4, the J call TRBJ2-5, with TRBD2 identical over 8 bases. The V gene's germline CDR1 is SGHNT and CDR2 YYREEE (reference sequence). The CDR3 loop spans 15 amino acids. The trim removed 0 bases at V and 3 bases at J, leaving 4 bases unmatched. CDR3 residues: CASSLVAGYKETQYF. CDR3 DNA: TGTGCCAGCAGCTTGGTAGCGGGGTATAAAGAGACCCAGTACTTC.

The rearrangement joins TRBV7-2 to TRBJ1-2; 11 nucleotides line up with TRBD1. V shed 5 bases, J shed 6 bases, and the junction held 8 bases outside the gene matches. Germline assignment: CDR1 SGHTA and CDR2 FQGNSA. This CDR3 contains 15 residues. The CDR3 protein is CASSPRTGGANGYTF. The CDR3, as DNA: TGTGCCAGCAGCCCCCGGACAGGGGGCGCCAATGGCTACACCTTC.

The chain employs TRBV10-3 and TRBJ1-3; D remains unclear. The CDR3 runs 15 residues. CDR1 and CDR2 (germline): ENHRY, SYGVKD. Trimming pared 11 bases from V and 0 bases from J, leaving 17 bases between. This CDR3 is CAHSEGPDSGNTIYF. The CDR3, as DNA: TGTGCCCACAGCGAGGGCCCCGACTCTGGAAACACCATATATTTT.